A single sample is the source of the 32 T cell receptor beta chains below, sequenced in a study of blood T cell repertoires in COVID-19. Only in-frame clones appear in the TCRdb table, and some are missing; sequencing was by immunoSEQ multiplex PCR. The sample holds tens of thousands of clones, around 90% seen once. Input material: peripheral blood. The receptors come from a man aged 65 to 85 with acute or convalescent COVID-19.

The DNA of the CDR3 is TGTGCCAGCAGTGAATGGAGCGGAGAGACCCAGTACTTC. Translation gives CASSEWSGETQYF. J is TRBJ2-5 and V is TRBV25-1; D possibly corresponds to TRBD2 (5 bases). This CDR3 is 13 amino acids long. V was pared by 1 base and J by 4 bases, with 7 bases between. CDR1 MGHDK and CDR2 SYGVNS come from the germline V gene. Combining the CDR3 with reference TRBV25-1 and TRBJ2-5 gives the whole variable domain EADIYQTPRYLVIGTGKKITLECSQTMGHDKMYWYQQDPGMELHLIHYSYGVNSTEKGDLSSESTVSRIRTEHFPLTLESARPSHTSQYLCASSEWSGETQYFGPGTRLLVL.

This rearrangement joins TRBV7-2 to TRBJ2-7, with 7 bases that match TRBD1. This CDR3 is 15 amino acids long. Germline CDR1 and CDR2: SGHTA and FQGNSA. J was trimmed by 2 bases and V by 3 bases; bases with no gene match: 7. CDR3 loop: CASSFARDRAYEQYF. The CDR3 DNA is TGTGCCAGCAGCTTCGCCCGGGACAGAGCCTACGAGCAGTACTTC.

CDR3 in DNA: TGTGCCAGTAGTATGTCGACTAGCGAGGGGGGGAATGAGCAGTTCTTC. Protein sequence: CASSMSTSEGGNEQFF. J is TRBJ2-1 and V is TRBV19, with TRBD2 matching over 8 bases. The CDR3 spans 16 residues. CDR1 LNHDA and CDR2 SQIVND come from the germline V gene (reference sequence). V trimming: 3 bases; J trimming: 7 bases; junction bases outside the gene matches: 11.

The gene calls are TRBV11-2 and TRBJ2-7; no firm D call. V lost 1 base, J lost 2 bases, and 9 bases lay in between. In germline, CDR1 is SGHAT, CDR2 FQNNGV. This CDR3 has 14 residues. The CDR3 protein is CASSLGAVPYEQYF. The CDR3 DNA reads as TGTGCCAGCAGCTTAGGGGCAGTCCCCTACGAGCAGTACTTC.

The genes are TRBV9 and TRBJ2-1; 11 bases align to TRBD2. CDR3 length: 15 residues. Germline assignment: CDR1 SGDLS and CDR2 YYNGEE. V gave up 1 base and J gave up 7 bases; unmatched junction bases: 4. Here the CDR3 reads CASSVIAGGLNEQFF. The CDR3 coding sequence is TGTGCCAGCAGCGTAATAGCGGGAGGGCTAAATGAGCAGTTCTTC.

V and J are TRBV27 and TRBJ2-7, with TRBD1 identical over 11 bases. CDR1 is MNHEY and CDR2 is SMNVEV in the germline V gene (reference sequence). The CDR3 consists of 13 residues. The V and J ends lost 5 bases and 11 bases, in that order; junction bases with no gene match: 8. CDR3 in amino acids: CASSTRTGGTEYF. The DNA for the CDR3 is TGTGCCAGCAGTACCCGGACAGGGGGCACGGAGTACTTC.

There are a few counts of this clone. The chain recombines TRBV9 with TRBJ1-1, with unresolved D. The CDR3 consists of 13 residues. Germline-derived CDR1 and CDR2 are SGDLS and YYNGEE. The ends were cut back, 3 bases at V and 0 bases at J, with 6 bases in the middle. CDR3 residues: CASSGTMNTEAFF. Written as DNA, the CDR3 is TGTGCCAGCAGCGGCACTATGAACACTGAAGCTTTCTTT.

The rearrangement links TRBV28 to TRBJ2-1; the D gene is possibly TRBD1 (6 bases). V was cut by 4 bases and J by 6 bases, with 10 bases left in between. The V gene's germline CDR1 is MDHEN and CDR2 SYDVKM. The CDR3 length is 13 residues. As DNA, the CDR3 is TGTGCCAGCAGTTCCACAGGGCGCAATGAGCAGTTCTTC. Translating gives CASSSTGRNEQFF.

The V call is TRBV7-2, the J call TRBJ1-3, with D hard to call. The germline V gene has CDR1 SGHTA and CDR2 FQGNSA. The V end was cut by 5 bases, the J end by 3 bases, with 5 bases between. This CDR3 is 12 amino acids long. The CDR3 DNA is TGTGCCAGCAGCCTATATGGAAACACCATATATTTT. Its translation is CASSLYGNTIYF.

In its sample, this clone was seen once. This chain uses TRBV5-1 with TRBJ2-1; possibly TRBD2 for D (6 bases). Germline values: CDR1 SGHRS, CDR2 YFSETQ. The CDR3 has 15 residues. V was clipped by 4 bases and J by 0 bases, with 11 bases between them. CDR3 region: CASSVEEGSYNEQFF. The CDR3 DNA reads TGCGCCAGCAGCGTAGAGGAGGGCTCCTACAATGAGCAGTTCTTC.

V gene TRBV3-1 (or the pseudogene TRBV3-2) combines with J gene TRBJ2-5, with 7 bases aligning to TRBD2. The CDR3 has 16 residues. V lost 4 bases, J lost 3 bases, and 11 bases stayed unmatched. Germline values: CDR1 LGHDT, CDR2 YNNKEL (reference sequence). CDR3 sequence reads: CASSPIQGAGKETQYF. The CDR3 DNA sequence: TGTGCCAGCAGCCCAATTCAGGGAGCGGGGAAAGAGACCCAGTACTTC.

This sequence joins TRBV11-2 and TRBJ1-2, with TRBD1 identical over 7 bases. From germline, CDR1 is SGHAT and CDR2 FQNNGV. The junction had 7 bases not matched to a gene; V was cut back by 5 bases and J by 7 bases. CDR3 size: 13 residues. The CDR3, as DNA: TGTGCCAGCAGCCCCGGGACAGAATTTGGCTACACCTTC. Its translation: CASSPGTEFGYTF. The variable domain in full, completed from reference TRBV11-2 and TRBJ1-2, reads EAGVAQSPRYKIIEKRQSVAFWCNPISGHATLYWYQQILGQGPKLLIQFQNNGVVDDSQLPKDRFSAERLKGVDSTLKIQPAKLEDSAVYLCASSPGTEFGYTFGSGTRLTVV.

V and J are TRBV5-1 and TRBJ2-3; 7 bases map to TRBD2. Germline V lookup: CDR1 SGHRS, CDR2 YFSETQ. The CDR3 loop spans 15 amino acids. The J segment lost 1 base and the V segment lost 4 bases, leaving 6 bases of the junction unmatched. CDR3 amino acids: CASSLSGLRTDTQYF. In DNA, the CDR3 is TGCGCCAGCAGCCTTAGCGGGCTTCGCACAGATACGCAGTATTTT.

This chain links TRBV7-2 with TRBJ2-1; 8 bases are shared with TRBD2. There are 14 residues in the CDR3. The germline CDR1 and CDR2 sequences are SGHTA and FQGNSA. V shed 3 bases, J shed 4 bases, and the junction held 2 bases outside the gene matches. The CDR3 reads CASSLREEYNEQFF. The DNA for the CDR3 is TGTGCCAGCAGCTTGCGGGAGGAGTACAATGAGCAGTTCTTC.

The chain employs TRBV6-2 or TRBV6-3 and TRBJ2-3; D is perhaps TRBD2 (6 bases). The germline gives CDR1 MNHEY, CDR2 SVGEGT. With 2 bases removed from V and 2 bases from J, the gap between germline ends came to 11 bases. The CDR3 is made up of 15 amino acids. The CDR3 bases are TGTGCCAGCAGTTACGCACGGGAGCCCACAGATACGCAGTATTTT. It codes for CASSYAREPTDTQYF.

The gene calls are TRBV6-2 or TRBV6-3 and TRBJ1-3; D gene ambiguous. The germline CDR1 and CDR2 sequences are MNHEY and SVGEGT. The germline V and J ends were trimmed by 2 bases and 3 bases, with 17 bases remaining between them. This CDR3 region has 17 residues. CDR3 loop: CASSYPASRFFGNTIYF. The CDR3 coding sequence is TGTGCCAGCAGTTACCCGGCGTCGCGGTTCTTTGGAAACACCATATATTTT.

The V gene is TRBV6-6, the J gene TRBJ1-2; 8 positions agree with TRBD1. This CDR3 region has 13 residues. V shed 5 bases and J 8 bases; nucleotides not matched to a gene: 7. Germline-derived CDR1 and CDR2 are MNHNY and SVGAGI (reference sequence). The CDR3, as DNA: TGTGCCAGCAGTATAGGACAGGGTTCCGGCTACACCTTC. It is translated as CASSIGQGSGYTF.

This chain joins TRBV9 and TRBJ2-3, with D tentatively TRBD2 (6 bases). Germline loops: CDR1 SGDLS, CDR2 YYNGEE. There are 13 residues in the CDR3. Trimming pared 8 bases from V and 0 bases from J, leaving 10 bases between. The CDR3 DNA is TGTGCCAGTAGAAGCGGGAGCACAGATACGCAGTATTTT. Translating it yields CASRSGSTDTQYF.

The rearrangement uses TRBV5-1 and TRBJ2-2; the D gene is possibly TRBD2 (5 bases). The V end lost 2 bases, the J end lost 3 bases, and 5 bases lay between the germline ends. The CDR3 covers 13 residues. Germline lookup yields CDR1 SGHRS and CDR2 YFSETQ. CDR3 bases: TGCGCCAGCAGCTTCGGGGACACCGGGGAGCTGTTTTTT. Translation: CASSFGDTGELFF.

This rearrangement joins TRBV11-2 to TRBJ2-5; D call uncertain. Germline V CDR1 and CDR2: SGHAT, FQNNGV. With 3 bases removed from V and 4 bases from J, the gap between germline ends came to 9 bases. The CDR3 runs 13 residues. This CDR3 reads CASSFGSSETQYF. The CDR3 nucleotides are TGTGCCAGCAGCTTTGGTAGTTCAGAGACCCAGTACTTC. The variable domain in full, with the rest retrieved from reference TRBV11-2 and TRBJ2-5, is EAGVAQSPRYKIIEKRQSVAFWCNPISGHATLYWYQQILGQGPKLLIQFQNNGVVDDSQLPKDRFSAERLKGVDSTLKIQPAKLEDSAVYLCASSFGSSETQYFGPGTRLLVL.

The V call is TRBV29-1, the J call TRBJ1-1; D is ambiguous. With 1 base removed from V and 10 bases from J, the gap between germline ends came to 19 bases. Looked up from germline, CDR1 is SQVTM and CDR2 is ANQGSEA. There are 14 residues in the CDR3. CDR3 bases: TGCAGCGTTGAAGTTCGAACCGCTGACAACGGAGCTTTCTTT. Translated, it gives CSVEVRTADNGAFF.

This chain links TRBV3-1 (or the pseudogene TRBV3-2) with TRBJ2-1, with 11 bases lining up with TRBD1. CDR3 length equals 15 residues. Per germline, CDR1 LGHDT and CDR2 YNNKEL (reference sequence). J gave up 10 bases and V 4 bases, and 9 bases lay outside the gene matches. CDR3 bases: TGTGCCAGCAGCCGCGGACAGGGGGCCCATACGGAGCAGTTCTTC. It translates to CASSRGQGAHTEQFF.

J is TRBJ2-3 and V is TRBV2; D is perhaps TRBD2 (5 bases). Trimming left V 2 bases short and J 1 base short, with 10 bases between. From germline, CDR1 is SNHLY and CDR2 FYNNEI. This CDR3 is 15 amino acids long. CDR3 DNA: TGTGCCAGCAGTGAACTAGCTTCTGGCACAGATACGCAGTATTTT. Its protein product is CASSELASGTDTQYF.

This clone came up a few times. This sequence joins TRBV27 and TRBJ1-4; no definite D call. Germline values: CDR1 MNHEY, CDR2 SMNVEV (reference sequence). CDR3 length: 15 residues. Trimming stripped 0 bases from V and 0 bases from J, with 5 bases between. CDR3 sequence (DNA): TGTGCCAGCAGTTTATCACATCCAACTAATGAAAAACTGTTTTTT. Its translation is CASSLSHPTNEKLFF.

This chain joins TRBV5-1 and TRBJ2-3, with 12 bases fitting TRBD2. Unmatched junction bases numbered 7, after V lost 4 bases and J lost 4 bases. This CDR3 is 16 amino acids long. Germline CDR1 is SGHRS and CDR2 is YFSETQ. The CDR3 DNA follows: TGCGCCAGCAGCCTTACTAGCGGGAGGAGACCAGATACGCAGTATTTT. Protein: CASSLTSGRRPDTQYF.

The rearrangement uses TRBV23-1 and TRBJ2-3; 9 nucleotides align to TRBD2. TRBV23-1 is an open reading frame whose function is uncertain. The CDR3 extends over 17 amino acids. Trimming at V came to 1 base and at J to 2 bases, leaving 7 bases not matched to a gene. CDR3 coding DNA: TGCGCCAGCAGTCAATTCGGCCTAGCGGGGTCCACAGATACGCAGTATTTT. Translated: CASSQFGLAGSTDTQYF.

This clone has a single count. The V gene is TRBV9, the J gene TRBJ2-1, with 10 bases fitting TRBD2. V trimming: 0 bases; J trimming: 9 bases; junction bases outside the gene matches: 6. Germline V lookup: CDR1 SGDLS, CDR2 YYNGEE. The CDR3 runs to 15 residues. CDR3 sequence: CASSVALAGEFEQFF. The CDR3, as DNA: TGTGCCAGCAGCGTAGCTCTAGCGGGAGAGTTTGAGCAGTTCTTC.

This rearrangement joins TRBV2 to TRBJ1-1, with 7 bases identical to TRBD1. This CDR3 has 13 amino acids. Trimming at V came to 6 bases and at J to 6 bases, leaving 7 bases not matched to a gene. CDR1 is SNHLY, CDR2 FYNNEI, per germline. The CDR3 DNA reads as TGTGCCAGCAGGCCCGACAGGGACTCTGAAGCTTTCTTT. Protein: CASRPDRDSEAFF.

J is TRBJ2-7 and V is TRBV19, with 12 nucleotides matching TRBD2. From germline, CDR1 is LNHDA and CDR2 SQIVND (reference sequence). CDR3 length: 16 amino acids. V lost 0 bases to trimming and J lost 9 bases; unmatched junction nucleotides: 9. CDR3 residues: CASSIDGTSGPVGQYF. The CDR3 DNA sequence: TGTGCCAGTAGTATAGATGGGACTAGCGGGCCAGTTGGGCAGTACTTC. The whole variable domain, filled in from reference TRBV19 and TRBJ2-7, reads DGGITQSPKYLFRKEGQNVTLSCEQNLNHDAMYWYRQDPGQGLRLIYYSQIVNDFQKGDIAEGYSVSREKKESFPLTVTSAQKNPTAFYLCASSIDGTSGPVGQYFGPGTRLTVT.

CDR3 coding DNA: TGTGCCAGCAGCTTCGAGTCTATAACCTCTGGAAACACCATATATTTT. Translating gives CASSFESITSGNTIYF. The chain employs TRBV5-4 and TRBJ1-3; no clear D. CDR1 is SGHNT, CDR2 YYREEE, per germline (reference sequence). The germline V and J ends were trimmed by 2 bases and 0 bases, with 12 bases remaining between them. This CDR3 comprises 16 residues.

CDR3 coding DNA: TGTGCCAGCAGCCAAGAAACGGGTTTCAGGGCTGGAGATACGCAGTATTTT. Translated: CASSQETGFRAGDTQYF. The V call is TRBV3-1 (or the pseudogene TRBV3-2), the J call TRBJ2-3; possible D gene TRBD1, 5 bases. Germline lookup yields CDR1 LGHDT and CDR2 YNNKEL (reference sequence). The V end was cut by 0 bases, the J end by 5 bases, with 18 bases between. The CDR3 runs to 17 residues.

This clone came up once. In nucleotides, the CDR3 is TGCGCCAGCAGCCCTGGGGCAGGGTGGAATTCACCCCTCCACTTT. It encodes CASSPGAGWNSPLHF. V usage is TRBV5-1 and J usage is TRBJ1-6, with TRBD1 as a possible D gene (5 bases). This CDR3 spans 15 amino acids. Trimming took off 4 bases at V and 7 bases at J, with 15 bases between the two ends. CDR1 SGHRS and CDR2 YFSETQ come from the germline V gene.